Each of the 7 T cell receptor beta chains below was sequenced from the same sample in a study of OX40 agonist ivuxolimab in advanced cancers. Produced via immunoSEQ multiplex PCR; TCRdb's table is partial and in-frame only. The table includes approximately 50,000 clones, 70% to 85% detected once. The specimen comprised CD4+ or CD8+ T cells sorted from blood, sampled in a trial of the OX40 agonist ivuxolimab. These receptors originate from an adult with an advanced solid tumor such as melanoma, head and neck, liver or kidney cancer.

V is TRBV6-5 and J is TRBJ2-1; 7 bases are a match to TRBD2. Germline V gene sequence: CDR1 MNHEY, CDR2 SVGAGI. V lost 8 bases to trimming and J lost 0 bases; unmatched junction nucleotides: 4. CDR3 size: 14 residues. As DNA, the CDR3 is TGTGCCAGCTCCAGCGGGACCTCCTACAATGAGCAGTTCTTC. It translates to CASSSGTSYNEQFF.

CDR3 nucleotides: TGTGCAAGTCGCTTAAAAGGGGGGCGTAGACGGAGCAATCAGCCCCAGCATTTT. Its translation is CASRLKGGRRRSNQPQHF. The chain combines TRBV12-2 with TRBJ1-5. TRBV12-2 is an annotated pseudogene. This CDR3 comprises 18 residues.

The chain links TRBV11-1 to TRBJ2-5, with D unclear. Germline V CDR1 and CDR2: SGHAT, FQDESV (reference sequence). The CDR3 is made up of 14 amino acids. Trimming left V 3 bases short and J 1 base short, with 9 bases between. The CDR3 nucleotides read TGTGCCAGCAGCTTGTTGGGAATCCAAGAGACCCAGTACTTC. Translating gives CASSLLGIQETQYF.

Relative to its sample, this clone is medium-sized. This chain uses TRBV7-9 with TRBJ2-7; TRBD2 agrees at 14 bases. The trim removed 5 bases at V and 3 bases at J, leaving 9 bases unmatched. The germline CDR1 and CDR2 sequences are SEHNR and FQNEAQ (reference sequence). This CDR3 region has 17 residues. The CDR3 protein is CASSRGTSGSRGYEQYF. The CDR3, as DNA: TGTGCCAGCAGCCGAGGGACTAGCGGGAGTCGTGGCTACGAGCAGTACTTC.

The chain joins TRBV7-2 to TRBJ2-5, with no clear D. V was shortened by 4 bases and J by 4 bases, with 10 bases between the two germline ends. Germline CDR1 is SGHTA and CDR2 is FQGNSA. CDR3 size: 13 residues. CDR3 loop: CASSSSRTETQYF. CDR3 sequence (DNA): TGTGCCAGCAGCTCTTCTAGGACAGAGACCCAGTACTTC.

The V gene is TRBV5-6, the J gene TRBJ2-5; D unclear. The CDR3 loop spans 13 amino acids. Trimming left V 1 base short and J 7 bases short, with 11 bases between. Germline assignment: CDR1 SGHDT and CDR2 YYEEEE. Written as DNA, the CDR3 is TGTGCCAGCAGCTTGCGGCCAATTGGGACCCAGTACTTC. It encodes CASSLRPIGTQYF.

For this clone: The sample has other DNA sequences that encode this CDR3 too. The chain carries TRBV7-2 and TRBJ1-2; tentatively, D is TRBD1 (5 bases). Germline V gene lookup returns CDR1 SGHTA and CDR2 FQGNSA. This CDR3 contains 13 residues. The V and J ends lost 0 bases and 3 bases respectively, with 5 bases between them. The CDR3: CASSLARDYGYTF. In DNA form, the CDR3 reads TGTGCCAGCAGCTTAGCCAGGGACTATGGCTACACCTTC.